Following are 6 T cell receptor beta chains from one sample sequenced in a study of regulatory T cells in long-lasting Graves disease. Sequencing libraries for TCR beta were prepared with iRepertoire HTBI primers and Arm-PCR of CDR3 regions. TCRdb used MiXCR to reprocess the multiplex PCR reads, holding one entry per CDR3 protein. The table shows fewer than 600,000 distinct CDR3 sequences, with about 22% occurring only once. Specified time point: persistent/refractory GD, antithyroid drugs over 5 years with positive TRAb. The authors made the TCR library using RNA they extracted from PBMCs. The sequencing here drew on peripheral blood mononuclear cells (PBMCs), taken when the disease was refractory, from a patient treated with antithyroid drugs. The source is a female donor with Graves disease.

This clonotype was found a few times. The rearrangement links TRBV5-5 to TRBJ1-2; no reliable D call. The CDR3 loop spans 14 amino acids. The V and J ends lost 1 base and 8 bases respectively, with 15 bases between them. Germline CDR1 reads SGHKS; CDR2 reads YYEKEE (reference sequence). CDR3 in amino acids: CASSLTLREGGYTF. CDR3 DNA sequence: TGTGCCAGCAGCTTGACCCTTCGAGAGGGAGGCTACACCTTC.

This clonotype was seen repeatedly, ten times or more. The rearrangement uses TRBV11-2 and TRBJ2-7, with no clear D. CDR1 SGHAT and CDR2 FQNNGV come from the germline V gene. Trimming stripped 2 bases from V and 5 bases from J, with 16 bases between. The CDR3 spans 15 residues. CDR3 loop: CASSLTSASWNEQYF. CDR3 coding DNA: TGTGCCAGCAGCTTAACGTCGGCTAGTTGGAACGAGCAGTACTTC. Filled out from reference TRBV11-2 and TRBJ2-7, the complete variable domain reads EAGVAQSPRYKIIEKRQSVAFWCNPISGHATLYWYQQILGQGPKLLIQFQNNGVVDDSQLPKDRFSAERLKGVDSTLKIQPAKLEDSAVYLCASSLTSASWNEQYFGPGTRLTVT.

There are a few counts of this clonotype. The CDR3 here is CASSRDRARGYTF. CDR3 sequence (DNA): TGTGCCAGCAGCCGGGACAGGGCAAGAGGCTACACCTTC. The chain couples TRBV5-6 to TRBJ1-2; 9 bases match TRBD1. Germline CDR1 SGHDT, CDR2 YYEEEE. The CDR3 runs to 13 residues. Trimming at V came to 4 bases and at J to 8 bases, leaving 6 bases not matched to a gene.

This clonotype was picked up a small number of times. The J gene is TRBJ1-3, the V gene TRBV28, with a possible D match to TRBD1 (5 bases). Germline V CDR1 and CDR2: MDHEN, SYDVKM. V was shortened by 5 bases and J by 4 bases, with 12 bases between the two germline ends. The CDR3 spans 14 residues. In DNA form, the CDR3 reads TGTGCCAGCAGTCAGCCAGGGTTAGGAAACACCATATATTTT. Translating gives CASSQPGLGNTIYF.

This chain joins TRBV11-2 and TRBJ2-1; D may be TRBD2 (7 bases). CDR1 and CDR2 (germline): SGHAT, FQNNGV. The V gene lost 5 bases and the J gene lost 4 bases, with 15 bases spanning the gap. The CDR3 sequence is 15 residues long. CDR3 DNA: TGTGCCAGCAGCGGTGGGGGGGCGCGGTACAATGAGCAGTTCTTC. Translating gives CASSGGGARYNEQFF.

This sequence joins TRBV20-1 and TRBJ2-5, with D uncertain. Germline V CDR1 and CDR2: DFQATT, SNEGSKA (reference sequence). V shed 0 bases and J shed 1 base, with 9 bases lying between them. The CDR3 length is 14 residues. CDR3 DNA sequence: TGCAGTGCTAGAGATTGGTGGAGCCAAGAGACCCAGTACTTC. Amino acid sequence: CSARDWWSQETQYF.